This T cell receptor (beta chain) comes out of a study of T cells in Graves' hyperthyroidism and ophthalmopathy. Study context: Peripheral blood specimens were obtained at initial diagnosis, prior to any treatment.

Using RNA transcripts as the source, TCR beta CDR3 regions were amplified. The primer set for the first-round RT-PCR of the TCR CDR3 was HTBI. TCRdb reprocessed the multiplex PCR reads via MiXCR and lists one record per CDR3 protein. The data hold some 400,000 distinct CDR3 sequences, with roughly 13% observed a single time. The J segment lost 0 bases and the V segment lost 4 bases, leaving 5 bases of the junction unmatched. The CDR3 contains 15 residues. The germline gives CDR1 SGHRS, CDR2 YFSETQ. This clonotype has ten or more counts. Sequenced: blood. The TCR originated in a woman aged 55-75 years with Graves' hyperthyroidism. The V and J genes are TRBV5-1 and TRBJ1-1, with TRBD1 matching 8 bases. Here the CDR3 reads CASSRMGQVNTEAFF. DNA for the CDR3: TGCGCCAGCAGCAGAATGGGACAGGTGAACACTGAAGCTTTCTTT.